The 31 T cell receptor beta chains in this list originate from one sample, sequenced in a study of identical twins (dated by TCRdb to 2016 to 2017). Libraries were built with 5' RACE. Sequencing instrument: Illumina HiSeq 2000. The public reads were reanalyzed by TCRdb: fastp trimming at Q25, MiXCR alignment, in-frame beta chains only. Records with the same CDR3 protein are collapsed into one entry carrying the most frequent genes and DNA. This sample has about 530,000 distinct CDR3 sequences in its table, and about 20% of those were observed once. The top ten constitute more than 0.4% of the sample. In addition, the sample was reused for a study of yellow fever vaccine responses in identical twins.

The sequencing input was CD4+ T cells sorted from blood. Source of these receptors: a woman under 30 in good health.

This clonotype was observed a handful of times. The rearrangement uses TRBV27 and TRBJ2-1; D might be TRBD1 (5 bases). There are 13 residues in the CDR3. Trimming took 3 bases from V and 8 from J, leaving 11 bases between them. Germline CDR1 is MNHEY and CDR2 is SMNVEV (reference sequence). CDR3 sequence (DNA): TGTGCCAGCAGTTTTCAGGGTCGCGATGAGCAGTTCTTC. Residues: CASSFQGRDEQFF.

The chain combines TRBV28 with TRBJ2-7, with D possibly being TRBD1 (6 bases). The germline CDR1 and CDR2 sequences are MDHEN and SYDVKM. V gave up 4 bases and J gave up 2 bases, with 9 bases separating them. The CDR3 runs to 13 residues. The CDR3 nucleotides read TGTGCCAGCAGTTCAACAGGGACCTACGAGCAGTACGTC. Its protein is CASSSTGTYEQYV.

This clonotype was counted a few times. J is TRBJ2-6 and V is TRBV5-1; 10 bases line up with TRBD2. This CDR3 has 18 residues. CDR1 is SGHRS and CDR2 is YFSETQ in the germline V gene. The ends lost 0 bases at V and 2 bases at J; junction bases unmatched: 5. This chain's CDR3 is CASSLASGSAAGANVLTF. As DNA, the CDR3 is TGCGCCAGCAGCTTGGCTAGCGGGAGTGCTGCTGGGGCCAACGTCCTGACTTTC.

The rearrangement uses TRBV6-5 and TRBJ2-7; D gene uncertain. This CDR3 is 15 amino acids long. Germline assignment: CDR1 MNHEY and CDR2 SVGAGI. V lost 0 bases and J lost 3, with 12 bases in between. The CDR3 loop reads CASSYSDPSHYEQYF. CDR3 DNA sequence: TGTGCCAGCAGTTACTCGGACCCTTCCCACTACGAGCAGTACTTC.

The chain is built from TRBV15 and TRBJ1-1; D remains ambiguous. The CDR3 is made up of 14 amino acids. The V end was cut by 1 base, the J end by 5 bases, with 11 bases between. Germline V gene sequence: CDR1 LNHNV, CDR2 YYDKDF (reference sequence). CDR3 coding DNA: TGTGCCACCAGCAGAGCGTGGGGTTGGACTGAAGCTTTCTTT. As protein: CATSRAWGWTEAFF. The entire variable domain, with the rest obtained from reference TRBV15 and TRBJ1-1, is as follows: DAMVIQNPRYQVTQFGKPVTLSCSQTLNHNVMYWYQQKSSQAPKLLFHYYDKDFNNEADTPDNFQSRRPNTSFCFLDIRSPGLGDTAMYLCATSRAWGWTEAFFGQGTRLTVV.

The CDR3 sequence: CASSQDRVERGYEQYF. CDR3 nucleotide sequence: TGTGCCAGCAGTCAAGACAGGGTTGAACGAGGATACGAGCAGTACTTC. V and J are TRBV6-1 and TRBJ2-7, with 7 bases identical to TRBD1. Germline lookup yields CDR1 MNHNS and CDR2 SASEGT. V lost 5 bases and J lost 4; bases outside the gene matches: 14. The CDR3 is 16 amino acids.

This chain joins TRBV2 and TRBJ2-5; 8 bases are shared with TRBD2. J gave up 5 bases and V 7 bases, and 6 bases lay outside the gene matches. CDR1 is SNHLY and CDR2 is FYNNEI in the germline V gene. There are 13 residues in the CDR3. The CDR3 loop reads CASKPAGVETQYF. DNA of the CDR3: TGTGCCAGCAAGCCAGCGGGAGTGGAGACCCAGTACTTC.

This clonotype was recorded at least ten times. The chain is built from TRBV12-3 or TRBV12-4 and TRBJ2-1, with D unclear. V was clipped by 4 bases and J by 7 bases, with 5 bases between them. The CDR3 covers 11 residues. CDR3 nucleotide sequence: TGTGCCAGCAGTTGGCGGAATGAGCAGTTCTTC. Protein: CASSWRNEQFF.

The rearrangement links TRBV27 to TRBJ2-1; the match to TRBD2 covers 11 bases. The CDR3 totals 15 residues. The germline V gene has CDR1 MNHEY and CDR2 SMNVEV (reference sequence). The V gene end was trimmed by 2 bases and the J gene end by 7 bases; junction bases not matched to a gene: 4. The CDR3 bases are TGTGCCAGCAGTTTAGTAGCGGGGGGGAAAAATGAGCAGTTCTTC. Protein sequence: CASSLVAGGKNEQFF.

This clonotype has just a few counts. This chain's CDR3 is CSATLAASYNEQFF. For the CDR3, the DNA is TGCAGTGCAACTCTAGCGGCCTCCTACAATGAGCAGTTCTTC. The chain combines TRBV20-1 with TRBJ2-1, with 7 bases identical to TRBD2. This CDR3 region has 14 residues. Germline CDR1 DFQATT, CDR2 SNEGSKA (reference sequence). Trimming at V came to 6 bases and at J to 0 bases, leaving 5 bases not matched to a gene.

This clonotype was observed at least ten times. V usage is TRBV19 and J usage is TRBJ2-1; tentative D call: TRBD2 (6 bases). The CDR3 runs 16 residues. Germline V gives CDR1 LNHDA, CDR2 SQIVND (reference sequence). Trimming removed 9 bases at V and 9 bases at J, with 27 bases between. The CDR3 reads CASSSRWGGTVGEQFF. CDR3 DNA: TGTGCCAGCAGTTCGAGATGGGGCGGGACGGTAGGTGAGCAGTTCTTC.

This clonotype was found a few times. This chain links TRBV5-1 with TRBJ2-3, with a possible D match to TRBD2 (6 bases). The V gene's germline CDR1 is SGHRS and CDR2 YFSETQ. The CDR3 is 15 amino acids. V was pared by 3 bases and J by 0 bases, with 11 bases between. CDR3 region: CASSSAGVSTDTQYF. In nucleotides, the CDR3 is TGCGCCAGCAGCTCAGCGGGCGTCAGCACAGATACGCAGTATTTT.

V is TRBV12-3 or TRBV12-4 and J is TRBJ2-2; 7 bases map to TRBD1. CDR3 length equals 14 residues. Trimming took 8 bases from V and 4 from J; bases not matched to a gene: 7. CDR3 in amino acids: CASVQGLATGELFF. In nucleotides, the CDR3 is TGTGCCAGCGTACAGGGGCTGGCCACCGGGGAGCTGTTTTTT.

The table lists this clonotype with a few counts. This chain joins TRBV24-1 and TRBJ2-5, with a possible D match to TRBD1 (6 bases). The length of the CDR3 is 14 residues. Germline V CDR1 and CDR2: KGHDR, SFDVKD. V was clipped by 3 bases and J by 2 bases, with 9 bases between them. CDR3 coding DNA: TGTGCCACCAGTGATCGCCAGGGGCAAGAGACCCAGTACTTC. The encoded protein is CATSDRQGQETQYF.

The chain uses TRBV24-1 and TRBJ1-5; unclear D gene. CDR3 length equals 14 residues. Germline V gene data show CDR1 as KGHDR and CDR2 as SFDVKD. V was cut by 6 bases and J by 3 bases, with 11 bases left in between. The DNA for the CDR3 is TGTGCCACCAGTAGTGGACGGAACAATCAGCCCCAGCATTTT. It yields the protein CATSSGRNNQPQHF.

The chain carries TRBV20-1 and TRBJ2-5, with 11 bases fitting TRBD2. V was clipped by 0 bases and J by 5 bases; unmatched bases: 8. Germline loops: CDR1 DFQATT, CDR2 SNEGSKA (reference sequence). This CDR3 region has 16 residues. The CDR3 sequence: CSARDSLAGGSETQYF. The CDR3 coding sequence is TGCAGTGCTAGAGATAGCCTAGCGGGGGGCTCGGAGACCCAGTACTTC.

The chain links TRBV4-1 to TRBJ2-3; 9 bases match TRBD2. Looked up from germline, CDR1 is MGHRA and CDR2 is YSYEKL. Trimming at V came to 0 bases and at J to 7 bases, leaving 11 bases not matched to a gene. The CDR3 totals 17 residues. This CDR3 reads CASSQDVATSGGNTQYF. CDR3 DNA: TGCGCCAGCAGCCAAGATGTAGCGACTAGCGGTGGGAATACGCAGTATTTT.

The gene calls are TRBV20-1 and TRBJ2-3, with a weak D call TRBD2 (6 bases). The CDR3 consists of 15 residues. The ends were cut back, 5 bases at V and 2 bases at J, with 17 bases in the middle. CDR1 and CDR2 (germline): DFQATT, SNEGSKA (reference sequence). CDR3 residues: CSAPSTSPPTDTQYF. The CDR3 DNA follows: TGCAGTGCTCCTTCGACTAGTCCCCCCACAGATACGCAGTATTTT.

This clonotype turned up a few times. The V and J genes are TRBV20-1 and TRBJ1-1; possibly TRBD1 for D (6 bases). Per the germline V gene, CDR1 is DFQATT and CDR2 is SNEGSKA (reference sequence). Trimming took 4 bases from V and 3 from J, leaving 15 bases between them. The CDR3 spans 14 residues. This CDR3 is CSATLQGRDTEAFF. As DNA, the CDR3 is TGCAGTGCTACCCTACAGGGTCGGGACACTGAAGCTTTCTTT.

This clonotype was recorded a few times. The chain employs TRBV29-1 and TRBJ2-7; D perhaps matches TRBD1 (6 bases). This CDR3 comprises 15 residues. V lost 6 bases, J lost 2 bases, and 20 bases lay in between. In germline, CDR1 is SQVTM, CDR2 ANQGSEA. The CDR3 coding sequence is TGCAGCGTCCTGAGAGGGGGTTTCCCTACCTACGAGCAGTACTTC. Its protein is CSVLRGGFPTYEQYF.

The gene calls are TRBV9 and TRBJ2-1, with D perhaps matching TRBD1 (5 bases). Germline lookup yields CDR1 SGDLS and CDR2 YYNGEE. The V and J ends lost 7 bases and 4 bases respectively, with 18 bases between them. The CDR3 extends over 15 amino acids. CDR3 protein: CASGPLGHRYNEQFF. The CDR3 DNA follows: TGTGCCAGCGGACCTTTGGGGCACCGTTACAATGAGCAGTTCTTC.

This rearrangement joins TRBV6-1 to TRBJ2-5; possibly TRBD2 for D (6 bases). V was shortened by 3 bases and J by 0 bases, with 14 bases between the two germline ends. Germline CDR1 reads MNHNS; CDR2 reads SASEGT. The CDR3 runs 16 residues. CDR3 sequence (DNA): TGTGCCAGCAGTGATGGGGGACTCGTGTACCAAGAGACCCAGTACTTC. As protein: CASSDGGLVYQETQYF.

This clonotype was observed a handful of times. The genes are TRBV20-1 and TRBJ2-7, with TRBD1 matching over 7 bases. Germline values: CDR1 DFQATT, CDR2 SNEGSKA (reference sequence). The CDR3 is 13 amino acids. Germline trimming cut 5 bases from V and 1 base from J; bases unmatched to any gene: 5. CDR3 sequence reads: CSALGQDSYEQYV. CDR3 nucleotide sequence: TGCAGTGCTCTAGGACAGGATTCCTACGAGCAGTACGTC.

The V gene is TRBV12-3 or TRBV12-4, the J gene TRBJ2-2; D remains unclear. V lost 4 bases to trimming and J lost 8 bases, with 11 bases between them. The CDR3 contains 13 residues. The CDR3 reads CASSWPNGGELFF. In nucleotides, the CDR3 is TGTGCCAGCAGTTGGCCTAATGGTGGGGAGCTGTTTTTT.

CDR3 region: CASSAPRGPNYGYTF. The CDR3 DNA reads as TGTGCCAGCAGTGCCCCCAGGGGCCCGAACTATGGCTACACCTTC. The chain has TRBV28 and TRBJ1-2; TRBD1 is a possible D gene (6 bases). The CDR3 spans 15 residues. Germline assignment: CDR1 MDHEN and CDR2 SYDVKM. V was pared by 5 bases and J by 2 bases, with 15 bases between.

This chain links TRBV3-1 with TRBJ1-1; D is uncertain. Trimming shortened V by 3 bases and J by 5 bases, and 16 bases separated the two germline ends. The CDR3 sequence is 15 residues long. Per germline, CDR1 LGHDT and CDR2 YNNKEL (reference sequence). This CDR3 reads CASSHNLGPSTEAFF. The CDR3 bases are TGTGCCAGCAGCCACAATCTGGGCCCCAGTACTGAAGCTTTCTTT.

This clonotype was counted at least ten times. V and J are TRBV24-1 and TRBJ2-1; 8 bases are a match to TRBD1. CDR3 length: 16 residues. V trimming: 5 bases; J trimming: 4 bases; junction bases outside the gene matches: 9. Per germline, CDR1 KGHDR and CDR2 SFDVKD. Here the CDR3 DNA reads TGTGCCACCAGTGCCCACGGACAGGGCGAGTACAATGAGCAGTTCTTC. It codes for CATSAHGQGEYNEQFF.

This clonotype was counted only a few times. This chain connects TRBV12-3 or TRBV12-4 to TRBJ2-2, with D unresolved. The CDR3 totals 15 residues. The ends were cut back, 1 base at V and 0 bases at J, with 6 bases in the middle. This chain's CDR3 is CASSLVPTNTGELFF. CDR3 in DNA: TGTGCCAGCAGTTTAGTTCCGACGAACACCGGGGAGCTGTTTTTT.

This chain connects TRBV4-1 to TRBJ2-7; D may be TRBD1 or TRBD2 (5 bases each). This CDR3 is 15 amino acids long. V was pared by 0 bases and J by 0 bases, with 9 bases between. CDR1 is MGHRA, CDR2 YSYEKL, per germline. The CDR3 loop is CASSQDSGTSYEQYF. CDR3 nucleotides: TGCGCCAGCAGCCAAGACTCCGGGACCTCCTACGAGCAGTACTTC.

The rearrangement uses TRBV20-1 and TRBJ2-3; D might be TRBD2 (6 bases). Germline lookup yields CDR1 DFQATT and CDR2 SNEGSKA (reference sequence). The ends were cut back, 3 bases at V and 0 bases at J, with 19 bases in the middle. The CDR3 runs 17 residues. This CDR3 is CSASVAGFHTSTDTQYF. CDR3 sequence (DNA): TGCAGTGCTAGTGTGGCGGGATTTCATACTAGCACAGATACGCAGTATTTT.

The V gene is TRBV12-3 or TRBV12-4, the J gene TRBJ2-2, with 7 bases that match TRBD1. V shed 6 bases and J 6 bases; nucleotides not matched to a gene: 7. The CDR3 contains 14 residues. In DNA form, the CDR3 reads TGTGCCAGCAGACGGGACAGCCTCTCCGGGGAGCTGTTTTTT. It is translated as CASRRDSLSGELFF.